The source of this TCR beta chain is a study of T cell responses to AZD1222 COVID-19 vaccine. General study results and limits: Repertoires in all cases were sampled only once the peak T cell response had passed.

CDR3 length: 13 residues. The germline V gene has CDR1 GTSNPN and CDR2 SVGIG (reference sequence). Deletions cut 4 bases from V and 4 bases from J, with 13 bases between. A remark on this clone: Its antigen is as yet unknown.

Using immunoSEQ multiplex PCR, the repertoire was profiled, and TCRdb retains in-frame clones only, with some absent. The sample comprises approximately 70,000 clones, approximately 90% of which are singletons, and under 3% rests with the top ten. The chain is built from TRBV30 and TRBJ1-1; TRBD1 might be the D (5 bases). The sequence came from an adult in good health. The sequences come from peripheral blood, collected on day 0 of AZD1222 vaccination. The CDR3: CAWTPPGGTEAFF. CDR3 sequence (DNA): TGTGCCTGGACCCCTCCGGGGGGCACTGAAGCTTTCTTT. Full variable domain (remainder filled in from reference TRBV30 and TRBJ1-1): SQTIHQWPATLVQPVGSPLSLECTVEGTSNPNLYWYRQAAGRGLQLLFYSVGIGQISSEVPQNLSASRPQDRQFILSSKKLLLSDSGFYLCAWTPPGGTEAFFGQGTRLTVV.